This T cell receptor beta chain originates from a study of T cell changes during pregnancy in multiple sclerosis. TCRdb's copy holds only in-frame clones and misses some; the assay was immunoSEQ multiplex PCR. The sample has 55,000 to 80,000 clones, under 90% seen once. Germline assignment: CDR1 KGHSH and CDR2 LQKENI. V lost 2 bases to trimming and J lost 4 bases, with 8 bases between them. The CDR3 totals 14 residues. The chain carries TRBV18 and TRBJ1-4; D is undetermined. Here the sequenced sample was peripheral blood, taken after pregnancy. This receptor was identified in a female donor in good health, enrolled as a control in a pregnancy study. The CDR3 DNA is TGTGCCAGCTCACCAGGTTACGGTAATGAAAAACTGTTTTTT. Translating gives CASSPGYGNEKLFF. Supplemented by reference TRBV18 and TRBJ1-4, the full variable domain reads NAGVMQNPRHLVRRRGQEARLRCSPMKGHSHVYWYRQLPEEGLKFMVYLQKENIIDESGMPKERFSAEFPKEGPSILRIQQVVRGDSAAYFCASSPGYGNEKLFFGSGTQLSVL.